This TCR delta chain was retrieved from a study of Vδ1+ human thymocytes (dated by TCRdb to between 2018 and 2020). In the study overall: As a data resource, the study described the mRNA-level TRG and TRD CDR3 repertoires found in highly purified Vdelta1+ thymocytes taken from young children. Validation of the multiplex-based CDR3 amplicon strategy against 5'RACE-based CDR3 amplicon generation methods had been performed previously.

Thymic samples were depleted of alphabeta T cells, then CD3+ TCRVdelta1+ TCRVdelta2- thymocytes were FACS-sorted. The purity of the sorted Vdelta1+ thymocytes was between about 96% and 99.6%. The thymic specimens were obtained from several paediatric patients who were undergoing corrective cardiac surgery and ranged in age from 5 days to 15 months. Thymic tissue was dispersed and mononuclear cells isolated on a Histopaque-1077 density gradient. The staining antibodies were anti-TCRVdelta1 clone TS8.2, anti-TCRVdelta2 clone B6, anti-CD3 clone HIT3a and anti-TCRalphabeta clone IP26. The CDR1 and CDR2 encoded by the germline V gene are TSWWSYY and QGS. The CDR3, from cysteine to phenylalanine, totals 20 residues. The only DNA kept is the CDR3, 60 bases in frame from the first base. From V the trimming removes 4 bases and from J it removes 0 bases, while the gene matches leave 17 bases of the junction unaccounted for.

Broad study findings and their caveats: In contrast to oligoclonal peripheral blood repertoires, thymic TRG and TRD repertoires appeared to be highly polyclonal with Gaussian CDR3 length distributions. No clustering by age or sex was observed, so analyses did not stratify donors by these variables. Numerous TRG clonotypes were shared among donors (up to roughly 7x10^3), while TRD repertoires were essentially private (a maximum of roughly 120 shared). Despite high sort purity, about a fifth of thymic TRD sequences were Vdelta2 (and few Vdelta3), unlike peripheral blood Vdelta1+ controls. The use of highly purified populations and single-cell validation was advised by the authors, since misinterpretation of bulk repertoire data could be caused by unexpected Vdelta2 sequences.

RNA was extracted with the RNeasy mini kit and reverse transcribed using Superscript III. To generate the CDR3 amplicons, a multiplex PCR was run using pooled V-gene forward primers together with a constant-region reverse primer that carried Illumina adaptor overhangs. After gel purification, the amplicons were indexed with Nextera index primers over roughly 8 extra PCR cycles and then purified using AMPure XP beads. Sequencing of the libraries was done on an Illumina MiSeq using paired-end 250 bp reads, dual indexing and a roughly 21% PhiX spike-in. The published analysis was carried out like this. Read quality was checked with FastQC, and TRG read pairs were merged using ea-utils fastq-join. IMGT/HighV-QUEST was used to annotate the sequences, only productive sequences with an unambiguous V-gene assignment were kept, and clonotypes were defined as sequences sharing an identical CDR3 sequence. Downstream analysis used VDJtools 1.1.1, tcR 2.2.3, Treemap and vegan Shannon diversity in R 3.4.4. TCRdb reprocessed the public data with the CATT caller; entries with the same nucleotide sequence were combined afterwards. Clone size and V and J calls follow TCRdb, not the original study. This sample lists around 23,000 delta-chain clones; more than 6.5% were detected once. Jointly, the top ten make up approximately 1% of the sample.

This clone was observed a few times. Its antigen remains unidentified. Base-call qualities are not available, and no considerably larger clone is one nucleotide away. The clonotype was recovered from a girl under three years old who had congenital heart surgery. The chain was built from TRDV1 and TRDJ1; TRDD3 fits 10 bases in the junction. Sequencing input: Vdelta1+ gamma-delta thymocytes from the thymus. In the paper's terms, the cell subset or site label means: FACS-sorted CD3+ TCRalphabeta- TCRVdelta1+ TCRVdelta2- thymocytes. CDR3 loop: CALGALPEITGGWYTDKLIF. The DNA is TGTGCTCTTGGGGCCCTCCCTGAAATTACTGGGGGATGGTACACCGATAAACTCATCTTT.